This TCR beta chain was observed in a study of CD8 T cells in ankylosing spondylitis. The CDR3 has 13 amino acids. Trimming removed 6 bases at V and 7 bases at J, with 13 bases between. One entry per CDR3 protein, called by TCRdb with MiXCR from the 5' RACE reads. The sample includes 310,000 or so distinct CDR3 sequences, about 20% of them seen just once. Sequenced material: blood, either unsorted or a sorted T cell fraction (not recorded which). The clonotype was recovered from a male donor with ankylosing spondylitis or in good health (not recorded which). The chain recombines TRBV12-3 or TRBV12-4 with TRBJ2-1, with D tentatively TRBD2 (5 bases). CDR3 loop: CASSQAPGNEQFF. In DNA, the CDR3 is TGTGCCAGCAGCCAAGCCCCGGGGAATGAGCAGTTCTTC.